This TCR beta chain was observed in a study of blood T cell repertoires in COVID-19. This CDR3 has 15 amino acids. Germline V gene lookup returns CDR1 SGHDT and CDR2 YYEEEE. V lost 4 bases, J lost 2 bases, and 15 bases lay in between. Profiled with immunoSEQ multiplex PCR; TCRdb holds only in-frame clones, not every one. The sample gives 42,000 or so clones, about 88% of which show up once; 2% to 2.5% is in the top ten. Sequenced: peripheral blood. The chain recombines TRBV5-6 with TRBJ1-2; TRBD1 is a possible D gene (6 bases). This clonotype was obtained from a human donor in a cohort sampled during active COVID-19. For the CDR3, the DNA is TGTGCCAGCAGCAGCATCAGGGGAGCGAACTATGGCTACACCTTC. Translated, it gives CASSSIRGANYGYTF. Full variable domain (outside the CDR3, taken from reference TRBV5-6 and TRBJ1-2): DAGVTQSPTHLIKTRGQQVTLRCSPKSGHDTVSWYQQALGQGPQFIFQYYEEEERQRGNFPDRFSGHQFPNYSSELNVNALLLGDSALYLCASSSIRGANYGYTFGSGTRLTVV.